The T cell receptor (beta chain) under discussion was sequenced for a study of metastatic and nonmetastatic thyroid tumors. The overall study: Blood and tumor or nodule tissue repertoires from malignant and benign thyroid patients were compared.

MiXCR was used by TCRdb to re-call the PCR reads. The sample consists of 5,500 to 7,000 clones, roughly 32% of them appearing once. This CDR3 spans 17 amino acids. Looked up from germline, CDR1 is SGHRS and CDR2 is YFSETQ. After removal of 1 base from V and 1 base from J, the junction contained 10 bases not matched to a gene. Every patient was untreated before thyroid surgery. This clonotype originated in a female donor with papillary thyroid cancer or a benign thyroid nodule (not recorded which). Some clones in this sample may be carry-over from other donors' samples. The chain carries TRBV5-1 and TRBJ2-7; TRBD2 agrees at 8 bases. Sample: adjacent normal tissue. The DNA for the CDR3 is TGCGCCAGCAGCTTGAGGGCCAGCGGGAGCGTATCCTACGAGCAGTACTTC. Translated, it gives CASSLRASGSVSYEQYF.